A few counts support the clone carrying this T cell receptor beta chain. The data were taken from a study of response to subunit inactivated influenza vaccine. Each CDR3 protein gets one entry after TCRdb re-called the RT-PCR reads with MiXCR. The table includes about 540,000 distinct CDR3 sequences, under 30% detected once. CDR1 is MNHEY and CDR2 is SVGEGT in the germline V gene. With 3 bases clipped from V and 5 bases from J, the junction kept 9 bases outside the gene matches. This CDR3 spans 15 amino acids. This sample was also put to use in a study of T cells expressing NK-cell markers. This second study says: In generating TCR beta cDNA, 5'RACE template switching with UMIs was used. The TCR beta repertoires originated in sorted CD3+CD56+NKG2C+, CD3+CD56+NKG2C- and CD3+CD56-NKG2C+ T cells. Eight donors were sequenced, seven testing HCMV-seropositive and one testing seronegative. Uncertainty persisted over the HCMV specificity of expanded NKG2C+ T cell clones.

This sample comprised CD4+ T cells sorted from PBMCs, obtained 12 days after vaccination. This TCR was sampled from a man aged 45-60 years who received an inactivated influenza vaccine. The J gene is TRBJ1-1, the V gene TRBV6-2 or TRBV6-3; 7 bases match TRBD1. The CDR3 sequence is CASSYRGLTFTEAFF. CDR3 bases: TGTGCCAGCAGTTATAGGGGGCTAACGTTTACTGAAGCTTTCTTT.